A single sample gave rise to the 21 T cell receptor beta chains below, sequenced in a study of blood T cell repertoires in COVID-19. Repertoires were generated with immunoSEQ multiplex PCR, while TCRdb's copy carries only in-frame clones and drops some. The sample comprises 190,000 or so clones, 80% to 85% of which are singletons, and about 10% rests with the top ten. The sequenced sample consisted of peripheral blood. These receptors were taken from a woman aged 80 or older with COVID-19, enrolled during active disease.

This clone was recorded a few times. The genes are TRBV2 and TRBJ1-6; D remains ambiguous. The length of the CDR3 is 15 residues. Germline V lookup: CDR1 SNHLY, CDR2 FYNNEI. V dropped 7 bases and J dropped 9 bases, with 19 bases sitting between them. CDR3 loop: CASTPLAGSGSPLHF. In DNA, the CDR3 is TGTGCCAGCACCCCCCTGGCTGGGAGTGGTTCACCCCTCCACTTT.

The chain uses TRBV5-1 and TRBJ2-3, with 7 positions matching TRBD2. The ends lost 0 bases at V and 2 bases at J; junction bases unmatched: 9. This CDR3 comprises 17 residues. From germline, CDR1 is SGHRS and CDR2 YFSETQ. The CDR3 sequence: CASSLDKSGATTDTQYF. In nucleotides, the CDR3 is TGCGCCAGCAGCTTGGATAAGAGCGGGGCGACCACAGATACGCAGTATTTT.

The sample holds a few counts of this clone. V and J are TRBV2 and TRBJ2-5, with 8 bases fitting TRBD2. J was trimmed by 1 base and V by 3 bases; bases with no gene match: 1. Germline assignment: CDR1 SNHLY and CDR2 FYNNEI. CDR3 length equals 14 residues. The CDR3, as DNA: TGTGCCAGCAGTGAGCGGGGGGCCCAAGAGACCCAGTACTTC. This translates into CASSERGAQETQYF.

The rearrangement links TRBV18 to TRBJ1-2; tentative D call: TRBD1 (6 bases). V dropped 3 bases and J dropped 0 bases, with 11 bases sitting between them. Germline V gene sequence: CDR1 KGHSH, CDR2 LQKENI. The length of the CDR3 is 15 residues. The CDR3 DNA reads TGTGCCAGCTCACCTAGCGGGACAACTAACTATGGCTACACCTTC. Translating gives CASSPSGTTNYGYTF.

This chain uses TRBV6-2 or TRBV6-3 with TRBJ1-5, with D perhaps TRBD1 (6 bases). This CDR3 has 16 amino acids. With 0 bases removed from V and 5 bases from J, the gap between germline ends came to 14 bases. Germline CDR1 MNHEY, CDR2 SVGEGT. In DNA, the CDR3 is TGTGCCAGCAGTTACTCGGGCAGGGGTTTGGATCAGCCCCAGCATTTT. As protein: CASSYSGRGLDQPQHF.

The chain uses TRBV4-3 and TRBJ2-7, with D unclear. The germline gives CDR1 LGHNA, CDR2 YSLEER. The CDR3 runs 15 residues. The germline V and J ends were trimmed by 0 bases and 3 bases, with 12 bases remaining between them. CDR3 residues: CASSQDFNSHYEQYF. The CDR3 DNA follows: TGCGCCAGCAGCCAAGATTTCAATAGCCACTACGAGCAGTACTTC.

V gene TRBV9 combines with J gene TRBJ2-7; the D gene is possibly TRBD1 (5 bases). The CDR3 is 14 residues long. V lost 3 bases, J lost 3 bases, and 13 bases lay in between. Per the germline V gene, CDR1 is SGDLS and CDR2 is YYNGEE. In DNA, the CDR3 is TGTGCCAGCAGCGCGGACAATAACCTCTACGAGCAGTACTTC. Translated, it gives CASSADNNLYEQYF.

The genes are TRBV5-1 and TRBJ2-1; possibly TRBD2 for D (6 bases). Germline V gene data show CDR1 as SGHRS and CDR2 as YFSETQ. The CDR3 loop spans 13 amino acids. With 6 bases removed from V and 9 bases from J, the gap between germline ends came to 16 bases. The CDR3 DNA follows: TGCGCCAGCACGACGGCTAGAGCGGGTGAGCAGTTCTTC. Its protein product is CASTTARAGEQFF.

V is TRBV5-1 and J is TRBJ1-1; 8 nucleotides align to TRBD1. Germline lookup yields CDR1 SGHRS and CDR2 YFSETQ. This CDR3 is built from 16 residues. Trimming removed 0 bases from V and 1 base from J; junction bases left unmatched: 5. Here the CDR3 DNA reads TGCGCCAGCAGCTTGGGGGCAGGGGGCGAGAACACTGAAGCTTTCTTT. Its translation is CASSLGAGGENTEAFF.

The V call is TRBV27, the J call TRBJ2-7; the D is unclear. V was cut by 0 bases and J by 2 bases, with 11 bases left in between. Germline V gene data show CDR1 as MNHEY and CDR2 as SMNVEV (reference sequence). The CDR3 is 15 amino acids. In nucleotides, the CDR3 is TGTGCCAGCAGTTTATCGCATCCGGGTACCTACGAGCAGTACTTC. This codes for CASSLSHPGTYEQYF.

The gene calls are TRBV10-3 and TRBJ2-7; TRBD1 matches 8 bases. CDR3 length equals 13 residues. V was pared by 7 bases and J by 5 bases, with 7 bases of the junction left unmatched. Germline V CDR1 and CDR2: ENHRY, SYGVKD. The CDR3 DNA follows: TGTGCCATCACCGCAGGGGGCTTCGACGAGCAGTACTTC. This codes for CAITAGGFDEQYF.

The chain has TRBV7-2 and TRBJ2-5, with D perhaps TRBD2 (5 bases). CDR1 SGHTA and CDR2 FQGNSA come from the germline V gene. The germline V and J ends were trimmed by 5 bases and 8 bases, with 9 bases remaining between them. This CDR3 spans 11 amino acids. CDR3 in DNA: TGTGCCAGCAGCCCCGGGATCACCCAGTACTTC. Encoded protein: CASSPGITQYF.

The chain has TRBV4-2 and TRBJ2-5; 8 bases agree with TRBD2. CDR3 length: 16 amino acids. Trimming at V came to 2 bases and at J to 4 bases, leaving 9 bases not matched to a gene. Germline V gene sequence: CDR1 LGHNA, CDR2 YNFKEQ. The CDR3 coding sequence is TGTGCCAGCAGCCAACAGACTAGCGCCCCGGGAGAGACCCAGTACTTC. This sequence encodes CASSQQTSAPGETQYF.

The rearrangement links TRBV3-1 (or the pseudogene TRBV3-2) to TRBJ1-4; TRBD1 is a possible D gene (5 bases). With 1 base removed from V and 7 bases from J, the gap between germline ends came to 10 bases. CDR1 LGHDT and CDR2 YNNKEL come from the germline V gene (reference sequence). The CDR3 runs to 14 residues. Here the CDR3 reads CASSQAGFREKLFF. The CDR3 DNA reads as TGTGCCAGCAGCCAAGCAGGGTTTCGTGAAAAACTGTTTTTT.

V gene TRBV19 combines with J gene TRBJ2-5, with 9 bases identical to TRBD1. The CDR3 consists of 16 residues. The V and J ends lost 4 bases and 9 bases, in that order; junction bases with no gene match: 15. Germline V CDR1 and CDR2: LNHDA, SQIVND (reference sequence). The CDR3 DNA reads TGTGCCAGTAGTAGTCCGGGACAGGGCTCTGGGGAGGCCCAGTACTTC. Translation gives CASSSPGQGSGEAQYF.

This chain connects TRBV24-1 to TRBJ2-5; D not resolved. Germline loops: CDR1 KGHDR, CDR2 SFDVKD. CDR3 length: 10 residues. V lost 9 bases and J 9 bases, leaving 10 bases between the germline ends. The CDR3 loop is CATLQAPQYF. The CDR3 DNA sequence: TGTGCCACCCTACAAGCGCCCCAGTACTTC.

This clone was seen a few times. The gene calls are TRBV24-1 and TRBJ1-3; D perhaps matches TRBD1 (6 bases). The CDR3 sequence is 17 residues long. Germline V lookup: CDR1 KGHDR, CDR2 SFDVKD. Trimming took 4 bases from V and 4 from J, leaving 19 bases between them. In nucleotides, the CDR3 is TGTGCCACCAGTGAGTCCAGGGGCGCCTCTTCGGGAAACACCATATATTTT. Translated: CATSESRGASSGNTIYF.

In its sample, this clone was seen a few times. CDR3 residues: CVYLGTGRLSGANVLTF. The CDR3 region has the DNA TGTGTCTACCTTGGGACAGGCCGCCTCTCTGGGGCCAACGTCCTGACTTTC. The V and J genes are TRBV27 and TRBJ2-6; 8 nucleotides line up with TRBD1. This CDR3 is built from 17 residues. CDR1 MNHEY and CDR2 SMNVEV come from the germline V gene (reference sequence). Combining the CDR3 with reference TRBV27 and TRBJ2-6 gives the whole variable domain EAQVTQNPRYLITVTGKKLTVTCSQNMNHEYMSWYRQDPGLGLRQIYYSMNVEVTDKGDVPEGYKVSRKEKRNFPLILESPSPNQTSLYFCVYLGTGRLSGANVLTFGAGSRLTVL.

The genes are TRBV9 and TRBJ1-4, with TRBD1 identical over 7 bases. Losses at the gene ends were 0 bases for V and 3 bases for J; bases not matched to a gene: 2. Per germline, CDR1 SGDLS and CDR2 YYNGEE. This CDR3 is 15 amino acids long. The CDR3 is CASSVGTGANEKLFF. The CDR3 DNA sequence: TGTGCCAGCAGCGTAGGCACAGGGGCTAATGAAAAACTGTTTTTT.

This rearrangement joins TRBV27 to TRBJ1-6, with a weak D call TRBD1 (6 bases). Germline assignment: CDR1 MNHEY and CDR2 SMNVEV (reference sequence). The CDR3 covers 18 residues. Trimming removed 0 bases at V and 7 bases at J, with 19 bases between. CDR3 DNA: TGTGCCAGCAGTTTATCGTGGAGAGGGGTTGGGGGCAATTCACCCCTCCACTTT. Translated: CASSLSWRGVGGNSPLHF.

The chain joins TRBV24-1 to TRBJ2-2; possible D gene TRBD1, 5 bases. Germline CDR1 and CDR2: KGHDR and SFDVKD. This CDR3 has 14 amino acids. V was pared by 3 bases and J by 4 bases, with 8 bases between. CDR3 in DNA: TGTGCCACCAGTGATGCTGGGGCCACCGGGGAGCTGTTTTTT. Amino acids: CATSDAGATGELFF.